Shown below are 5 T cell receptor beta chains from a single sample sequenced in a study of T cells in localized non-small cell lung cancer. Sequencing used immunoSEQ multiplex PCR; TCRdb keeps in-frame clones, though not all of them. The sample includes roughly 35,000 clones, around nine tenths of them seen just once. Material: peripheral blood, obtained before any cancer treatment. These TCRs come from a woman aged 35-75 years with stage I lung adenocarcinoma.

The genes are TRBV7-2 and TRBJ1-5; D is unresolved. The germline CDR1 and CDR2 sequences are SGHTA and FQGNSA. V lost 3 bases and J 3 bases, leaving 12 bases between the germline ends. The CDR3 totals 15 residues. This CDR3 is CASSFLTALNQPQHF. CDR3 DNA: TGTGCCAGCAGCTTCTTGACGGCGCTCAATCAGCCCCAGCATTTT. Variable domain in full (rest from reference TRBV7-2 and TRBJ1-5): GAGVSQSPSNKVTEKGKDVELRCDPISGHTALYWYRQSLGQGLEFLIYFQGNSAPDKSGLPSDRFSAERTGGSVSTLTIQRTQQEDSAVYLCASSFLTALNQPQHFGDGTRLSIL.

V and J are TRBV5-1 and TRBJ2-1; TRBD2 aligns across 7 bases. The CDR3 contains 14 residues. V trimming: 2 bases; J trimming: 5 bases; junction bases outside the gene matches: 4. Germline CDR1 SGHRS, CDR2 YFSETQ. CDR3 residues: CASSFPLADNEQFF. For the CDR3, the DNA is TGCGCCAGCAGCTTCCCCCTAGCGGACAATGAGCAGTTCTTC. Filled out from reference TRBV5-1 and TRBJ2-1, the complete variable domain reads KAGVTQTPRYLIKTRGQQVTLSCSPISGHRSVSWYQQTPGQGLQFLFEYFSETQRNKGNFPGRFSGRQFSNSRSEMNVSTLELGDSALYLCASSFPLADNEQFFGPGTRLTVL.

V is TRBV11-3 and J is TRBJ2-3; maybe TRBD2 (6 bases). CDR1 is SGHNT and CDR2 is YENEEA in the germline V gene. The CDR3 consists of 14 residues. Trimming removed 4 bases at V and 4 bases at J, with 12 bases between. CDR3 sequence (DNA): TGTGCCAGCAGCTCATACCGGGACTCAGATACGCAGTATTTT. This codes for CASSSYRDSDTQYF.

The sample holds one count of this clone. The chain employs TRBV6-1 and TRBJ2-5; 9 positions match TRBD2. Germline loops: CDR1 MNHNS, CDR2 SASEGT. This CDR3 comprises 15 residues. V dropped 2 bases and J dropped 2; count of bases not matched to a gene: 3. CDR3 in amino acids: CASSESSGKQETQYF. In nucleotides, the CDR3 is TGTGCCAGCAGTGAATCTAGCGGGAAACAAGAGACCCAGTACTTC.

The J gene is TRBJ1-2, the V gene TRBV9; D is undetermined. Trimming left V 0 bases short and J 7 bases short, with 10 bases between. The CDR3 is 13 residues long. The germline gives CDR1 SGDLS, CDR2 YYNGEE. CDR3 region: CASSVEPGSGYTF. CDR3 sequence (DNA): TGTGCCAGCAGCGTAGAACCTGGAAGTGGCTACACCTTC.